Following are 32 T cell receptor beta chains from one sample sequenced in a study of shared clonotypes between healthy human individuals. TCRdb's copy holds only in-frame clones and misses some; the assay was immunoSEQ multiplex PCR. The repertoire holds millions of clones, roughly 96% seen once, with 0.1% to 0.15% in the top ten. The material sequenced was naive CD4+ T cells sorted from blood. The subset here: CD45RA+ positively selected. These receptors all stem from a man aged 18 to 30 in good health.

This clone appeared once. The chain has TRBV27 and TRBJ2-2; 7 nucleotides align to TRBD2. The V and J ends lost 0 bases and 1 base, in that order; junction bases with no gene match: 2. CDR3 length equals 16 residues. CDR1 is MNHEY and CDR2 is SMNVEV in the germline V gene (reference sequence). CDR3: CASSLSTGGNTGELFF. In nucleotides, the CDR3 is TGTGCCAGCAGTTTATCGACGGGGGGGAACACCGGGGAGCTGTTTTTT.

This clone has a single count. The chain has TRBV10-3 and TRBJ2-7; D unresolved. V was clipped by 3 bases and J by 0 bases, with 12 bases between them. This CDR3 has 15 amino acids. The germline CDR1 and CDR2 sequences are ENHRY and SYGVKD. The CDR3 protein is CAISDFGYLSYEQYF. The CDR3 DNA follows: TGTGCCATCAGTGATTTTGGCTACCTCTCCTACGAGCAGTACTTC.

The chain has TRBV19 and TRBJ2-1, with TRBD2 matching over 10 bases. There are 15 residues in the CDR3. V shed 3 bases, J shed 4 bases, and the junction held 3 bases outside the gene matches. In germline, CDR1 is LNHDA, CDR2 SQIVND (reference sequence). The CDR3 nucleotides read TGTGCCAGTAGTATGGGGACTAGCGTATACAATGAGCAGTTCTTC. Translated, it gives CASSMGTSVYNEQFF. Full variable domain (remainder filled in from reference TRBV19 and TRBJ2-1): DGGITQSPKYLFRKEGQNVTLSCEQNLNHDAMYWYRQDPGQGLRLIYYSQIVNDFQKGDIAEGYSVSREKKESFPLTVTSAQKNPTAFYLCASSMGTSVYNEQFFGPGTRLTVL.

J is TRBJ2-5 and V is TRBV5-1; TRBD2 matches at 13 bases. V was pared by 2 bases and J by 1 base, with 8 bases of the junction left unmatched. Germline CDR1 and CDR2: SGHRS and YFSETQ. The CDR3 covers 18 residues. CDR3 DNA: TGCGCCAGCAGCTTATCTTCCGGGACTAGCGGGACCCAAGAGACCCAGTACTTC. As protein: CASSLSSGTSGTQETQYF. The whole variable domain, filled in from reference TRBV5-1 and TRBJ2-5, reads KAGVTQTPRYLIKTRGQQVTLSCSPISGHRSVSWYQQTPGQGLQFLFEYFSETQRNKGNFPGRFSGRQFSNSRSEMNVSTLELGDSALYLCASSLSSGTSGTQETQYFGPGTRLLVL.

DNA for the CDR3: TGTGCCAGCAGCTTGCAGACCTCCGGGACAGTTGATTCACCCCTCCACTTT. Amino acids: CASSLQTSGTVDSPLHF. The chain joins TRBV7-2 to TRBJ1-6, with TRBD1 matching 7 bases. Germline-derived CDR1 and CDR2 are SGHTA and FQGNSA. With 3 bases clipped from V and 8 bases from J, the junction kept 13 bases outside the gene matches. CDR3 length: 17 residues.

The chain links TRBV7-9 to TRBJ2-3, with no clear D. The CDR3 consists of 13 residues. Germline V gives CDR1 SEHNR, CDR2 FQNEAQ (reference sequence). V was clipped by 5 bases and J by 5 bases, with 11 bases between them. The CDR3 bases are TGTGCCAGCAGCCCCATCTTGAAAGATACGCAGTATTTT. It is translated as CASSPILKDTQYF.

The V gene is TRBV2, the J gene TRBJ1-1; no definite D call. The CDR3 extends over 14 amino acids. Trimming stripped 4 bases from V and 0 bases from J, with 9 bases between. CDR1 is SNHLY, CDR2 FYNNEI, per germline. The CDR3: CASSVGKMNTEAFF. The CDR3, as DNA: TGTGCCAGCAGTGTGGGGAAAATGAACACTGAAGCTTTCTTT.

This clone was counted once. The V and J genes are TRBV6-1 and TRBJ1-2; 9 nucleotides line up with TRBD1. CDR1 and CDR2 (germline): MNHNS, SASEGT. The CDR3 totals 15 residues. V was clipped by 5 bases and J by 8 bases; unmatched bases: 12. The DNA for the CDR3 is TGTGCCAGCAGTAGAGCCGGGACAGGGTTACCCGGCTACACCTTC. As protein: CASSRAGTGLPGYTF.

This clone was seen repeatedly, ten times or more. This chain uses TRBV30 with TRBJ2-5, with D maybe TRBD1 (5 bases). Trimming shortened V by 4 bases and J by 4 bases, and 7 bases separated the two germline ends. There are 11 residues in the CDR3. CDR1 and CDR2 from the germline V gene are GTSNPN and SVGIG (reference sequence). The CDR3 is CAWTRGETQYF. The CDR3 nucleotides are TGTGCCTGGACAAGGGGAGAGACCCAGTACTTC.

This chain links TRBV2 with TRBJ2-7; D uncertain. The V gene's germline CDR1 is SNHLY and CDR2 FYNNEI. V lost 4 bases, J lost 3 bases, and 13 bases lay in between. The CDR3 is made up of 14 amino acids. This chain's CDR3 is CASSVAGKGYEQYF. The DNA for the CDR3 is TGTGCCAGCAGTGTGGCAGGCAAAGGCTACGAGCAGTACTTC.

A note on this clone: The same CDR3 arises from other DNA sequences in this sample as well. The rearrangement links TRBV18 to TRBJ1-5; D unclear. This CDR3 spans 13 amino acids. CDR1 is KGHSH and CDR2 is LQKENI in the germline V gene. V lost 2 bases and J 5 bases, leaving 7 bases between the germline ends. The CDR3 DNA sequence: TGTGCCAGCTCACCAACTCGCGATCAGCCCCAGCATTTT. Translated, it gives CASSPTRDQPQHF.

Points on this clone: A read error may explain this, as a much larger clone is one base away. This sample also contains other DNA sequences that code for the same CDR3. This sequence joins TRBV28 and TRBJ2-7; no clear D. This CDR3 contains 11 residues. Trimming removed 6 bases from V and 0 bases from J, with 3 bases in between. Germline-derived CDR1 and CDR2 are MDHEN and SYDVKM. The CDR3 here is CASSSSYEQYF. In DNA, the CDR3 is TGTGCCAGCAGCAGCTCCTACGAGCAGTACTTC.

The chain has TRBV28 and TRBJ2-2; 7 bases map to TRBD1. V trimming: 6 bases; J trimming: 2 bases; junction bases outside the gene matches: 6. The CDR3 has 15 residues. The germline V gene has CDR1 MDHEN and CDR2 SYDVKM. The CDR3 protein is CASRPGQTNTGELFF. The DNA for the CDR3 is TGTGCCAGCAGGCCGGGACAGACTAACACCGGGGAGCTGTTTTTT. The whole variable domain, filled in from reference TRBV28 and TRBJ2-2, reads DVKVTQSSRYLVKRTGEKVFLECVQDMDHENMFWYRQDPGLGLRLIYFSYDVKMKEKGDIPEGYSVSREKKERFSLILESASTNQTSMYLCASRPGQTNTGELFFGEGSRLTVL.

The chain has TRBV28 and TRBJ2-7, with D unclear. V lost 6 bases and J lost 7, with 13 bases in between. The CDR3 spans 12 residues. Germline CDR1 MDHEN, CDR2 SYDVKM. Written as DNA, the CDR3 is TGTGCCAGCAGCACCCCCCGGTGGGAGCAGTACTTC. Protein product: CASSTPRWEQYF.

The chain links TRBV7-8 to TRBJ1-5, with D maybe TRBD1 (6 bases). CDR1 SGHVS and CDR2 FQNEAQ come from the germline V gene. CDR3 size: 16 residues. Trimming cost V 5 bases and J 0 bases, with 14 bases left between them. CDR3 residues: CASSQDSSYSNQPQHF. The CDR3 nucleotides are TGTGCCAGCAGCCAGGACAGTTCCTATAGCAATCAGCCCCAGCATTTT. Together with reference TRBV7-8 and TRBJ1-5, the CDR3 gives the full variable domain: GAGVSQSPRYKVAKRGQDVALRCDPISGHVSLFWYQQALGQGPEFLTYFQNEAQLDKSGLPSDRFFAERPEGSVSTLKIQRTQQEDSAVYLCASSQDSSYSNQPQHFGDGTRLSIL.

The chain has TRBV6-5 and TRBJ1-2; 10 bases line up with TRBD1. Trimming cost V 5 bases and J 2 bases; bases outside gene matches: 5. The V gene's germline CDR1 is MNHEY and CDR2 SVGAGI. CDR3 length: 15 residues. The CDR3 loop is CASSTPGQGNYGYTF. DNA for the CDR3: TGTGCCAGCAGTACACCGGGACAGGGGAACTATGGCTACACCTTC.

The chain is built from TRBV5-1 and TRBJ2-1, with D hard to call. The V end lost 2 bases, the J end lost 10 bases, and 16 bases lay between the germline ends. The CDR3 spans 14 residues. Looked up from germline, CDR1 is SGHRS and CDR2 is YFSETQ. The CDR3 spells CASSFDQSFGEQFF. The CDR3 DNA follows: TGCGCCAGCAGCTTCGATCAAAGTTTTGGCGAGCAGTTCTTC.

J is TRBJ2-7 and V is TRBV2, with 7 bases fitting TRBD1. Germline lookup yields CDR1 SNHLY and CDR2 FYNNEI. CDR3 size: 13 residues. Trimming at V came to 5 bases and at J to 3 bases, leaving 4 bases not matched to a gene. Here the CDR3 reads CASSSGQIYEQYF. The CDR3 coding sequence is TGTGCCAGCAGTTCGGGACAGATCTACGAGCAGTACTTC.

This clone was recorded only once. The V call is TRBV9, the J call TRBJ2-3, with a possible D match to TRBD2 (5 bases). The germline CDR1 and CDR2 sequences are SGDLS and YYNGEE. The CDR3 consists of 14 residues. Trimming left V 6 bases short and J 2 bases short, with 13 bases between. As DNA, the CDR3 is TGTGCCAGCACGAGGGAATTTTCCACAGATACGCAGTATTTT. This encodes CASTREFSTDTQYF.

J is TRBJ1-1 and V is TRBV30; 7 bases are a match to TRBD1. The CDR3 is 10 amino acids. V trimming: 5 bases; J trimming: 12 bases; junction bases outside the gene matches: 6. Germline V gene lookup returns CDR1 GTSNPN and CDR2 SVGIG (reference sequence). The CDR3 bases are TGTGCCTGGGGGAGGGACAGCCCTTTCTTT. Its translation: CAWGRDSPFF.

The chain joins TRBV5-4 to TRBJ2-7, with 8 bases fitting TRBD1. The germline gives CDR1 SGHNT, CDR2 YYREEE (reference sequence). This CDR3 region has 15 residues. V shed 4 bases and J 7 bases; nucleotides not matched to a gene: 13. CDR3 nucleotide sequence: TGTGCCAGCAGCAGACCAGGGGGCCGCCCCCTTGAGCAGTACTTC. Its translation is CASSRPGGRPLEQYF.

A single count supports this clone. The CDR3 protein is CASSLRGTHEQYF. CDR3 nucleotides: TGTGCCAGCAGTTTAAGAGGCACCCACGAGCAGTACTTC. V and J are TRBV28 and TRBJ2-7; no clear D gene. Germline V gene lookup returns CDR1 MDHEN and CDR2 SYDVKM. Trimming cost V 2 bases and J 5 bases, with 10 bases left between them. The CDR3 extends over 13 amino acids.

The chain links TRBV30 to TRBJ1-2; 9 nucleotides line up with TRBD1. V was pared by 0 bases and J by 8 bases, with 7 bases of the junction left unmatched. Germline values: CDR1 GTSNPN, CDR2 SVGIG (reference sequence). This CDR3 is built from 14 residues. In DNA, the CDR3 is TGTGCCTGGAGTGTTTGGGACAGGGCATTGGGCTACACCTTC. Amino acids: CAWSVWDRALGYTF.

This rearrangement joins TRBV27 to TRBJ2-7; no firm D call. Germline V gene lookup returns CDR1 MNHEY and CDR2 SMNVEV (reference sequence). This CDR3 has 12 amino acids. Trimming left V 2 bases short and J 3 bases short, with 5 bases between. The DNA for the CDR3 is TGTGCCAGCAGTTTACAGCACTACGAGCAGTACTTC. Translating it yields CASSLQHYEQYF.

This chain joins TRBV19 and TRBJ1-1; D unclear. CDR1 is LNHDA and CDR2 is SQIVND in the germline V gene (reference sequence). The CDR3 covers 18 residues. Trimming removed 2 bases at V and 1 base at J, with 20 bases between. CDR3 sequence (DNA): TGTGCCAGTAGTATAATTCGACTCGAAGTATTCCGGAACACTGAAGCTTTCTTT. Its protein is CASSIIRLEVFRNTEAFF.

The rearrangement links TRBV6-5 to TRBJ1-2; D is unclear. The CDR3 loop spans 14 amino acids. V was cut by 6 bases and J by 7 bases, with 18 bases left in between. Germline V CDR1 and CDR2: MNHEY, SVGAGI. CDR3 in amino acids: CASRPSGGRLGYTF. In nucleotides, the CDR3 is TGTGCCAGCAGACCCTCCGGAGGAAGGCTTGGCTACACCTTC.

Details on this clone: Other DNA sequences within the sample encode an identical CDR3. CDR3 coding DNA: TGCGCCAGCAGCTTGGCAGGTTTGTCACCCCTCCACTTT. Translation: CASSLAGLSPLHF. The J gene is TRBJ1-6, the V gene TRBV5-1; D gene uncertain. Trimming stripped 0 bases from V and 10 bases from J, with 8 bases between. CDR1 is SGHRS and CDR2 is YFSETQ in the germline V gene. The length of the CDR3 is 13 residues.

This sequence joins TRBV9 and TRBJ1-2; D possibly corresponds to TRBD1 (6 bases). V was pared by 4 bases and J by 8 bases, with 18 bases between. This CDR3 has 14 amino acids. Germline V gene data show CDR1 as SGDLS and CDR2 as YYNGEE. The DNA of the CDR3 is TGTGCCAGCAGCCCGCAGACAGGATCCGGAGGCTACACCTTC. This codes for CASSPQTGSGGYTF.

The V call is TRBV28, the J call TRBJ2-7; possible D gene TRBD2, 6 bases. V was trimmed by 5 bases and J by 1 base, leaving 15 bases between them. CDR3 length: 15 residues. Per germline, CDR1 MDHEN and CDR2 SYDVKM. The CDR3, as DNA: TGTGCCAGCAGTCCGGGCTCGCGGGGTTCCTACGAGCAGTACTTC. This codes for CASSPGSRGSYEQYF. Combining the CDR3 with reference TRBV28 and TRBJ2-7 gives the whole variable domain DVKVTQSSRYLVKRTGEKVFLECVQDMDHENMFWYRQDPGLGLRLIYFSYDVKMKEKGDIPEGYSVSREKKERFSLILESASTNQTSMYLCASSPGSRGSYEQYFGPGTRLTVT.

V is TRBV5-1 and J is TRBJ1-2, with 10 bases aligning to TRBD1. V trimming: 4 bases; J trimming: 7 bases; junction bases outside the gene matches: 7. Germline V gene lookup returns CDR1 SGHRS and CDR2 YFSETQ. The CDR3 consists of 14 residues. The CDR3 protein is CASSVDRGPSGYTF. The CDR3 bases are TGCGCCAGCAGCGTTGACAGGGGGCCGAGTGGCTACACCTTC.

V usage is TRBV5-1 and J usage is TRBJ2-2; 9 nucleotides line up with TRBD1. This CDR3 has 15 residues. The germline V gene has CDR1 SGHRS and CDR2 YFSETQ. V was clipped by 0 bases and J by 5 bases; unmatched bases: 2. The CDR3 DNA sequence: TGCGCCAGCAGCTTGGCCGGGACAGGGACCGGGGAGCTGTTTTTT. Its protein product is CASSLAGTGTGELFF. The full variable domain, completed using reference TRBV5-1 and TRBJ2-2, is KAGVTQTPRYLIKTRGQQVTLSCSPISGHRSVSWYQQTPGQGLQFLFEYFSETQRNKGNFPGRFSGRQFSNSRSEMNVSTLELGDSALYLCASSLAGTGTGELFFGEGSRLTVL.

This clone occurred once. This sample also contains other DNA sequences that code for the same CDR3. CDR3 in amino acids: CASSLGQGGGYTF. CDR3 nucleotide sequence: TGTGCCAGCAGCTTAGGGCAGGGAGGAGGCTACACCTTC. The chain has TRBV7-9 and TRBJ1-2; perhaps TRBD1 as D (5 bases). V was trimmed by 1 base and J by 8 bases, leaving 11 bases between them. Germline V gives CDR1 SEHNR, CDR2 FQNEAQ (reference sequence). The CDR3 consists of 13 residues.